These 20 T cell receptor beta chains were all obtained from the same sample, sequenced in a study of regulatory T cells in long-lasting Graves disease. In building TCR beta libraries, iRepertoire HTBI primers were used together with Arm-PCR of CDR3 regions. TCRdb processed the multiplex PCR reads anew with MiXCR; each CDR3 protein has one entry. The data hold roughly 500,000 distinct CDR3 sequences, with about 22% observed a single time. Specified time point: persistent/refractory GD, antithyroid drugs over 5 years with positive TRAb. PBMC-derived RNA was used for the TCR library. The specimen comprised peripheral blood mononuclear cells (PBMCs), sampled when the disease was refractory, from a patient treated with antithyroid drugs. Receptors were obtained from a female donor with Graves disease.

This rearrangement joins TRBV7-3 to TRBJ2-5, with D tentatively TRBD1 or TRBD2 (5 bases each). The germline V gene has CDR1 SGHTA and CDR2 FQGTGA. The CDR3 totals 12 residues. With 4 bases removed from V and 7 bases from J, the gap between germline ends came to 10 bases. CDR3 amino acids: CASSWDRGTQYF. The CDR3 region has the DNA TGTGCCAGCAGCTGGGACCGGGGGACCCAGTACTTC.

As concerns this clonotype: A much larger clone differs by one base, so this may be a read error. The chain links TRBV12-3 or TRBV12-4 to TRBJ1-2, with 10 bases fitting TRBD1. V lost 5 bases to trimming and J lost 7 bases; unmatched junction nucleotides: 19. The CDR3 is 18 amino acids. The CDR3 protein is CASSPPTGGDTASGGYTF. The CDR3 DNA reads as TGTGCCAGCAGTCCACCGACAGGGGGCGATACCGCATCGGGTGGCTACACCTTC.

This clonotype was found many times. The V call is TRBV10-3, the J call TRBJ2-5; TRBD1 aligns across 7 bases. V dropped 3 bases and J dropped 4; count of bases not matched to a gene: 5. Germline-derived CDR1 and CDR2 are ENHRY and SYGVKD. The CDR3 spans 14 residues. As DNA, the CDR3 is TGTGCCATCAGTGATAGTGGACAGGCAGAGACCCAGTACTTC. It specifies CAISDSGQAETQYF.

There are many counts of this clonotype. The chain has TRBV14 and TRBJ2-5, with a weak D call TRBD1 (6 bases). The CDR3 is 16 residues long. Deletions cut 4 bases from V and 3 bases from J, with 18 bases between. Looked up from germline, CDR1 is SGHDN and CDR2 is FVKESK. In DNA, the CDR3 is TGTGCCAGCAGCCCACCGACGGGACAATTCGAAGAGACCCAGTACTTC. Encoded protein: CASSPPTGQFEETQYF.

This clonotype was counted at least ten times. V and J are TRBV28 and TRBJ1-2; 7 bases line up with TRBD1. The CDR3 totals 14 residues. Unmatched junction bases numbered 10, after V lost 7 bases and J lost 5 bases. The germline gives CDR1 MDHEN, CDR2 SYDVKM. CDR3 in amino acids: CASNHYRGLYGYTF. As DNA, the CDR3 is TGTGCCAGCAACCATTACAGGGGACTTTATGGCTACACCTTC.

There are many counts of this clonotype. This chain joins TRBV6-1 and TRBJ1-5, with 10 nucleotides matching TRBD1. J gave up 7 bases and V 7 bases, and 7 bases lay outside the gene matches. From germline, CDR1 is MNHNS and CDR2 SASEGT. The CDR3 contains 14 residues. CDR3 loop: CASKEGQGNQPQHF. CDR3 DNA sequence: TGTGCCAGCAAGGAGGGACAGGGGAACCAGCCCCAGCATTTT.

This chain joins TRBV24-1 and TRBJ2-5; 10 bases match TRBD2. Germline CDR1 is KGHDR and CDR2 is SFDVKD. V lost 4 bases to trimming and J lost 5 bases; unmatched junction nucleotides: 9. This CDR3 has 16 amino acids. The CDR3 protein is CATSDWTSGSGETQYF. The CDR3 region has the DNA TGTGCCACCAGTGACTGGACTAGCGGATCGGGGGAGACCCAGTACTTC.

There are many counts of this clonotype. The genes are TRBV2 and TRBJ1-2, with a tentative D call TRBD1 (6 bases). This CDR3 is built from 14 residues. Germline loops: CDR1 SNHLY, CDR2 FYNNEI. With 8 bases removed from V and 2 bases from J, the gap between germline ends came to 15 bases. CDR3 nucleotides: TGTGCCAGCCGTGCGGCCAGGGGAAACTATGGCTACACCTTC. It yields the protein CASRAARGNYGYTF.

J is TRBJ2-3 and V is TRBV7-2; D perhaps matches TRBD2 (5 bases). This CDR3 contains 12 residues. V was cut by 5 bases and J by 6 bases, with 9 bases left in between. CDR1 and CDR2 from the germline V gene are SGHTA and FQGNSA. This chain's CDR3 is CASSPQRDTQYF. The CDR3 region has the DNA TGTGCCAGCAGCCCTCAGCGGGATACGCAGTATTTT.

This clonotype occurred many times. This chain links TRBV12-5 with TRBJ2-5; TRBD2 aligns across 8 bases. The CDR3 totals 13 residues. Germline CDR1 is LGHNT and CDR2 is FRNRAP. V gave up 10 bases and J gave up 0 bases; unmatched junction bases: 4. The CDR3 region has the DNA TGTGCTACAAGCGGGAGAAACCAAGAGACCCAGTACTTC. It yields the protein CATSGRNQETQYF.

This clonotype was observed a few times. The chain joins TRBV13 to TRBJ2-4; D not resolved. The CDR3 length is 14 residues. Germline V gene data show CDR1 as PRHDT and CDR2 as FYEKMQ (reference sequence). Trimming took off 4 bases at V and 8 bases at J, with 15 bases between the two ends. CDR3 coding DNA: TGTGCCAGCAGCTCCAATTACGGCGAGGACATTCAGTACTTC. It encodes CASSSNYGEDIQYF.

This clonotype was seen ten or more times. The chain employs TRBV28 and TRBJ1-4; 10 bases map to TRBD1. V lost 5 bases to trimming and J lost 6 bases; unmatched junction nucleotides: 6. Germline CDR1 is MDHEN and CDR2 is SYDVKM. The CDR3 has 15 amino acids. CDR3 loop: CASSPLGTGDEKLFF. The DNA for the CDR3 is TGTGCCAGCAGTCCTCTCGGGACAGGGGATGAAAAACTGTTTTTT.

The genes are TRBV14 and TRBJ2-7; 10 positions match TRBD2. Per germline, CDR1 SGHDN and CDR2 FVKESK. V lost 0 bases and J lost 4; bases outside the gene matches: 6. The CDR3 totals 16 residues. CDR3 amino acids: CASSQEYSGRPYEQYF. CDR3 in DNA: TGTGCCAGCAGCCAAGAATATAGCGGGAGGCCGTACGAGCAGTACTTC.

This clonotype was seen a handful of times. The chain carries TRBV7-9 and TRBJ1-2, with a tentative D call TRBD1 (6 bases). Germline lookup yields CDR1 SEHNR and CDR2 FQNEAQ (reference sequence). V shed 5 bases and J shed 6 bases, with 13 bases lying between them. The CDR3 consists of 13 residues. CDR3 in amino acids: CASSEGGIDGYTF. CDR3 nucleotide sequence: TGTGCCAGCAGCGAAGGGGGAATTGATGGCTACACCTTC.

This clonotype occurred many times. The rearrangement uses TRBV11-2 and TRBJ1-1, with 10 nucleotides matching TRBD1. There are 17 residues in the CDR3. The J segment lost 7 bases and the V segment lost 6 bases, leaving 17 bases of the junction unmatched. Germline V lookup: CDR1 SGHAT, CDR2 FQNNGV. CDR3 region: CASRSVRDRGPVNEAFF. The CDR3 nucleotides read TGTGCCAGCAGATCCGTCCGGGACAGGGGACCCGTAAATGAAGCTTTCTTT.

This clonotype has a count of ten or more. The V call is TRBV2, the J call TRBJ2-5; D is unresolved. The germline V gene has CDR1 SNHLY and CDR2 FYNNEI. Trimming took 6 bases from V and 2 from J, leaving 19 bases between them. This CDR3 is built from 16 residues. The CDR3 sequence is CASRPPVEEGQETQYF. The CDR3 bases are TGTGCCAGCAGACCACCCGTGGAAGAAGGGCAAGAGACCCAGTACTTC.

This clonotype was recorded at least ten times. CDR3 region: CASSPPQGWETQYF. The CDR3, as DNA: TGTGCCAGCAGCCCTCCACAGGGGTGGGAGACCCAGTACTTC. The chain recombines TRBV7-9 with TRBJ2-5; 7 bases agree with TRBD1. Germline CDR1 and CDR2: SEHNR and FQNEAQ (reference sequence). V lost 5 bases to trimming and J lost 5 bases; unmatched junction nucleotides: 8. This CDR3 is 14 amino acids long.

A few counts support this clonotype. The chain combines TRBV30 with TRBJ2-2; D gene unclear. Trimming stripped 0 bases from V and 0 bases from J, with 8 bases between. This CDR3 region has 15 residues. The germline V gene has CDR1 GTSNPN and CDR2 SVGIG (reference sequence). The CDR3 protein is CAWSVGTTNTGELFF. CDR3 coding DNA: TGTGCCTGGAGTGTAGGCACAACGAACACCGGGGAGCTGTTTTTT.

In the case of this clonotype: A much bigger clone sits one base away, suggesting this may be a read error. The chain combines TRBV11-2 with TRBJ2-7; D is possibly TRBD2 (5 bases). Germline CDR1 reads SGHAT; CDR2 reads FQNNGV. The CDR3 is made up of 13 amino acids. The CDR3 DNA sequence: TGTGCCAGCAGCTTAGATACGGTCGGGGAGCGGTACTTC. It translates to CASSLDTVGERYF.

This clonotype was seen ten or more times. The chain carries TRBV2 and TRBJ2-7, with D unclear. V was shortened by 4 bases and J by 3 bases, with 7 bases between the two germline ends. The CDR3 runs 12 residues. The germline gives CDR1 SNHLY, CDR2 FYNNEI. This CDR3 reads CASSGLNYEQYF. The CDR3 nucleotides are TGTGCCAGCAGTGGCCTGAACTACGAGCAGTACTTC. Full variable domain (remainder filled in from reference TRBV2 and TRBJ2-7): EPEVTQTPSHQVTQMGQEVILRCVPISNHLYFYWYRQILGQKVEFLVSFYNNEISEKSEIFDDQFSVERPDGSNFTLKIRSTKLEDSAMYFCASSGLNYEQYFGPGTRLTVT.